Reported below is one TCR beta chain. Antigen unknown. The data were obtained in a study of cytomegalovirus exposure and HLA in healthy donors. PCR employed 60 Vbeta and 13 Jbeta primers. Assay: immunoSEQ multiplex PCR; the TCRdb copy retains only in-frame clones and omits some. The sample gives 200,000 or so clones, 81% of which show up once; around 1.9% is in the top ten. With 6 bases clipped from V and 6 bases from J, the junction kept 12 bases outside the gene matches. The CDR3 totals 15 residues. CDR1 and CDR2 from the germline V gene are SNHLY and FYNNEI. Overall study results and limits: Previous analysis showed most TCR beta V segments were productive about 87% or about 30% of the time.

V and J are TRBV2 and TRBJ1-2; TRBD1 agrees at 8 bases. Sequencing was done on a sample of PBMCs. The receptor comes from a woman aged 18-30 years in good health and CMV-seropositive. The CDR3 protein is CASSKRQGSIDGYTF. In nucleotides, the CDR3 is TGTGCCAGCAGCAAAAGACAGGGGTCGATCGATGGCTACACCTTC.